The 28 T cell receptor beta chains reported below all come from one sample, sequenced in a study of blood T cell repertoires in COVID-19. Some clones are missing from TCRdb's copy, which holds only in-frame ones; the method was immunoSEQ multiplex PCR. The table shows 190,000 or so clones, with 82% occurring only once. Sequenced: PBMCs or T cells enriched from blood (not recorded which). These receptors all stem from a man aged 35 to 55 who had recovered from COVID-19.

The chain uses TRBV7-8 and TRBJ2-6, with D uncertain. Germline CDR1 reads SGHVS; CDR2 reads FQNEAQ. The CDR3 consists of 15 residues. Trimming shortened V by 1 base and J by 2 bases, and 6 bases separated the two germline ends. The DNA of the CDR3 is TGTGCCAGCAGCTTAGTACTCCCTGGGGCCAACGTCCTGACTTTC. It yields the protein CASSLVLPGANVLTF.

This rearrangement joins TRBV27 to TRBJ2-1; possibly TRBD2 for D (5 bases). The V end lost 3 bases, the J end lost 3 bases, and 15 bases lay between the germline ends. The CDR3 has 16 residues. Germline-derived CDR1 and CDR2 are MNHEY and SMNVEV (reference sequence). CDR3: CASSLRVRAGYNEQFF. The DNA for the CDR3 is TGTGCCAGCAGTTTGAGGGTTAGGGCGGGCTACAATGAGCAGTTCTTC.

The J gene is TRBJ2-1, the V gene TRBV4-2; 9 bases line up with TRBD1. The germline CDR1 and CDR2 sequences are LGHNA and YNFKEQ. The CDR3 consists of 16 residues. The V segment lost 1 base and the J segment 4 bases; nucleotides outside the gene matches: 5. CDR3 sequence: CASSQGGTGPYNEQFF. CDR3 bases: TGTGCCAGCAGCCAAGGAGGGACAGGGCCTTACAATGAGCAGTTCTTC.

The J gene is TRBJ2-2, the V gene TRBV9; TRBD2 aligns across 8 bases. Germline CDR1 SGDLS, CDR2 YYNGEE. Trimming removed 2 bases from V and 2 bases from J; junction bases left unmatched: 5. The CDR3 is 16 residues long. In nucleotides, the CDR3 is TGTGCCAGCAGCGTTGATAGCGGGATCAACACCGGGGAGCTGTTTTTT. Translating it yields CASSVDSGINTGELFF.

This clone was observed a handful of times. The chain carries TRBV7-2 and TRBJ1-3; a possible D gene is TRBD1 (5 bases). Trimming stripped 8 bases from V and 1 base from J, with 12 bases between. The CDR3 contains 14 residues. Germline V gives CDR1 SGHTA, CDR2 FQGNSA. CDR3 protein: CASGGGTSGNTIYF. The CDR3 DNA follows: TGTGCCAGCGGGGGAGGGACGTCTGGAAACACCATATATTTT.

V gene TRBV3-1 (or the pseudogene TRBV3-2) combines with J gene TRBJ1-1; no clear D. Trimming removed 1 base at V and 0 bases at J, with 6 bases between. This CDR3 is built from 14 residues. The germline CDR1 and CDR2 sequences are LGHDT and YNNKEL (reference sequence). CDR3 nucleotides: TGTGCCAGCAGCCAAGGATTAGTGAACACTGAAGCTTTCTTT. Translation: CASSQGLVNTEAFF.

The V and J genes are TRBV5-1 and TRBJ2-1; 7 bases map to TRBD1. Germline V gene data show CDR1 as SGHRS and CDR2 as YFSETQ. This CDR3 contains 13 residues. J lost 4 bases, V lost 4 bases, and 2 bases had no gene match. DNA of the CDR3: TGCGCCAGCAGCGCGACAGGGTACAATGAGCAGTTCTTC. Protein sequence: CASSATGYNEQFF.

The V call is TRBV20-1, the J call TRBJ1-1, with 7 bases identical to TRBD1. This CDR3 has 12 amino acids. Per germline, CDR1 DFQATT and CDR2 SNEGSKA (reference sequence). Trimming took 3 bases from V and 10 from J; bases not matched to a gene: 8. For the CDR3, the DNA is TGCAGTGCTAGTATTCAGGGGGTGGGAGCTTTCTTT. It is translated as CSASIQGVGAFF.

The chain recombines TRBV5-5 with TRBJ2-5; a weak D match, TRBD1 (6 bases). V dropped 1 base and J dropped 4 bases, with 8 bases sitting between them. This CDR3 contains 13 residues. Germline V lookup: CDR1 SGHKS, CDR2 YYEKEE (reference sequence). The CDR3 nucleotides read TGTGCCAGCAGCTTGACAGGGTTAGAGACCCAGTACTTC. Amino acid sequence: CASSLTGLETQYF.

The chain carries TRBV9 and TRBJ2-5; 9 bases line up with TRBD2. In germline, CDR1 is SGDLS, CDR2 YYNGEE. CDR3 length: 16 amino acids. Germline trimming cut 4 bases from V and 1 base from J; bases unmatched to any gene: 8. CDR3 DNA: TGTGCCAGCAGCACACAGCCGGGACTAGCCCAAGAGACCCAGTACTTC. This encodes CASSTQPGLAQETQYF.

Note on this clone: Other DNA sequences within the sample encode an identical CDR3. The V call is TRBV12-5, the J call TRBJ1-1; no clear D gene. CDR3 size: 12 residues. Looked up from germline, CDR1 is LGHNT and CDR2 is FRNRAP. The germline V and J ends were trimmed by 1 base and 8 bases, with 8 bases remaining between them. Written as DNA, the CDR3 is TGTGCTAGTGGTTTGGGCCGGGGAGAAGCTTTCTTT. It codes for CASGLGRGEAFF.

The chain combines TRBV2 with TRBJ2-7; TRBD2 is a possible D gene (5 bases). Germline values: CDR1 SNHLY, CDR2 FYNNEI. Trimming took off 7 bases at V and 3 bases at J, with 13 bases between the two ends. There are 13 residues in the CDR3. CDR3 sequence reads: CASTTERNYEQYV. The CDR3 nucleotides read TGTGCCAGCACGACTGAGCGGAACTACGAGCAGTACGTC.

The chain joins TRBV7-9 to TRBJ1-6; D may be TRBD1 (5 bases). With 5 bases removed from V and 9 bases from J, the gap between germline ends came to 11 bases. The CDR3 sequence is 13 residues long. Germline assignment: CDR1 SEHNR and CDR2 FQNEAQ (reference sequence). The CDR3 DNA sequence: TGTGCCAGCAGCCGGGGGACGGGTTCACCCCTCCACTTT. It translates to CASSRGTGSPLHF.

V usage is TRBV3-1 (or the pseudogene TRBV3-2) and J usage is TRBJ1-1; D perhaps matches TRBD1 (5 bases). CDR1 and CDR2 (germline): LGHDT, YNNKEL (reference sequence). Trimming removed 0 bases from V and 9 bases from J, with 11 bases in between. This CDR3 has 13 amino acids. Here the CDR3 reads CASSQETGSKAFF. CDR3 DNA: TGTGCCAGCAGCCAAGAAACAGGTTCGAAAGCTTTCTTT.

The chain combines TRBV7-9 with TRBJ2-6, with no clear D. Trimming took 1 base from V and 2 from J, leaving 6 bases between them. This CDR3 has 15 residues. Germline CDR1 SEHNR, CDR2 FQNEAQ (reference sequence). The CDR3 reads CASSLGVTGANVLTF. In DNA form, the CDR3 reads TGTGCCAGCAGCTTAGGAGTGACTGGGGCCAACGTCCTGACTTTC.

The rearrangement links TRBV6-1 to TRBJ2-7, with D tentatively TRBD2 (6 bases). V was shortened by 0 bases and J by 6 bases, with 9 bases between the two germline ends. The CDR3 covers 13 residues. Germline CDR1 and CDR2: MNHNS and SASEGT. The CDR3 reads CASSEARGREQYV. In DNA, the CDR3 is TGTGCCAGCAGTGAAGCGCGGGGTCGCGAGCAGTACGTC.

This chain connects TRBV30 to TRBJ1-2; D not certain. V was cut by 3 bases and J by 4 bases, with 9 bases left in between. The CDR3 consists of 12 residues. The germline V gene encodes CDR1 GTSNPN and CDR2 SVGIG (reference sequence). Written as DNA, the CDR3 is TGTGCCTGGAGCGGCCGGGGCTATGGCTACACCTTC. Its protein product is CAWSGRGYGYTF.

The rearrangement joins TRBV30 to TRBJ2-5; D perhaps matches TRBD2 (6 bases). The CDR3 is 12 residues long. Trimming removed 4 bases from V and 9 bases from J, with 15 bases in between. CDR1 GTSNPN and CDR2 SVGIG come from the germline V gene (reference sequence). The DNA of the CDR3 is TGTGCCTGGAACCACCGAGGGACTTCCCAGTACTTC. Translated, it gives CAWNHRGTSQYF. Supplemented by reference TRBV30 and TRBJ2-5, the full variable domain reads SQTIHQWPATLVQPVGSPLSLECTVEGTSNPNLYWYRQAAGRGLQLLFYSVGIGQISSEVPQNLSASRPQDRQFILSSKKLLLSDSGFYLCAWNHRGTSQYFGPGTRLLVL.

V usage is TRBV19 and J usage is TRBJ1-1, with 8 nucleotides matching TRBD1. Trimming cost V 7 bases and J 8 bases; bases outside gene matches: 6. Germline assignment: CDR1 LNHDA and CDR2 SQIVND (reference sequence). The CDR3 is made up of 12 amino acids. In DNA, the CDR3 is TGTGCCAGTATCCAAAGGACAGGGGAAGCTTTCTTT. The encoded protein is CASIQRTGEAFF.

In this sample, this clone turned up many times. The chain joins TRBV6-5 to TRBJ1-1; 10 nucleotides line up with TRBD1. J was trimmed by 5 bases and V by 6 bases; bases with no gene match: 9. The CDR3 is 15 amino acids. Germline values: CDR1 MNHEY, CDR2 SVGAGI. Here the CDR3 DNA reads TGTGCCAGCAGCTTAGAAGGGACAGGGGTGACTGAAGCTTTCTTT. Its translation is CASSLEGTGVTEAFF.

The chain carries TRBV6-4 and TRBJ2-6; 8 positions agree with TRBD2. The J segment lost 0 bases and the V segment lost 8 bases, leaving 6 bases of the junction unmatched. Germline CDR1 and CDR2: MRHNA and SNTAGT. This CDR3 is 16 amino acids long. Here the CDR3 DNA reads TGTGCCAGCTCTCGGACTAGCAGCTCTGGGGCCAACGTCCTGACTTTC. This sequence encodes CASSRTSSSGANVLTF.

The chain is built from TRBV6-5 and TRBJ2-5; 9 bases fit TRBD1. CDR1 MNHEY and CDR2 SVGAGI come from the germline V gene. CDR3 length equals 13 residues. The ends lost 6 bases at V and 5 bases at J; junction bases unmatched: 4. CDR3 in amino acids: CASRSGQGETQYF. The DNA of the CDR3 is TGTGCCAGCAGATCCGGACAGGGGGAGACCCAGTACTTC.

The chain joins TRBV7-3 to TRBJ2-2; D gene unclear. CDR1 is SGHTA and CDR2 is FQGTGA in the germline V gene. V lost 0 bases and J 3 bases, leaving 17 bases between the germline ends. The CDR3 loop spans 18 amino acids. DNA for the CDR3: TGTGCCAGCAGCTTAACTGCTGCGCCGGGTGGATACACCGGGGAGCTGTTTTTT. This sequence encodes CASSLTAAPGGYTGELFF.

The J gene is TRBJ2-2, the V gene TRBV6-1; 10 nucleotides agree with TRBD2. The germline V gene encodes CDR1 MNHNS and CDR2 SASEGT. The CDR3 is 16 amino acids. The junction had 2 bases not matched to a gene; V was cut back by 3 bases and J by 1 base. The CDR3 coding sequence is TGTGCCAGCAGTGAGATAGCGGGAGGGAACACCGGGGAGCTGTTTTTT. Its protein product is CASSEIAGGNTGELFF.

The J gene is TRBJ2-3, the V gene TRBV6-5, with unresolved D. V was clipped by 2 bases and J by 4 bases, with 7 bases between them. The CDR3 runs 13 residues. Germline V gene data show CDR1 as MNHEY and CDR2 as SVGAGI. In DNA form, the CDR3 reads TGTGCCAGCAGTTACAACAGCCCAGATACGCAGTATTTT. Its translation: CASSYNSPDTQYF.

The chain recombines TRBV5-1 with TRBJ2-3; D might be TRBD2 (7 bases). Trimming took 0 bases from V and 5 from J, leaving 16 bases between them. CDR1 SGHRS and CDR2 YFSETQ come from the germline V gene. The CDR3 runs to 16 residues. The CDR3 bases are TGCGCCAGCAGCTTGGGGCCCCGGGGGGCCAGAGATACGCAGTATTTT. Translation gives CASSLGPRGARDTQYF.

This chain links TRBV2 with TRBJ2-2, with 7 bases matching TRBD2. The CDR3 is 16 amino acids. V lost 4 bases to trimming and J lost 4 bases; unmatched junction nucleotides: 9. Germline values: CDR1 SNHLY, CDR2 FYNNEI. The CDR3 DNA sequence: TGTGCCAGCAGTGTTATACGGGCTAGCGGCACCGGGGAGCTGTTTTTT. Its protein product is CASSVIRASGTGELFF.

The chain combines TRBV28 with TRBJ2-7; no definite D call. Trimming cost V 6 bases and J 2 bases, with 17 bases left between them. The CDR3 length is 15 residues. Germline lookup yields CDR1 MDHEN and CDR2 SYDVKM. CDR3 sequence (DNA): TGTGCCAGCAGCCCCTCGGTCGCGTTCACCTACGAGCAGTACGTC. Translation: CASSPSVAFTYEQYV.